A single sample is the source of the 21 T cell receptor beta chains below, sequenced in a study of T cells in Graves' hyperthyroidism and ophthalmopathy (dated by TCRdb to the late 2010s). Library method: multiplex PCR. The instrument given in TCRdb is Illumina HiSeq 2000. The TCR beta CDR3 regions were amplified from the RNA transcripts. For the first round of RT-PCR on the TCR CDR3, the HTBI primer set was used together with the Qiagen OneStep RT-PCR kit. In TCRdb, the public reads were trimmed at Q25 with fastp and aligned with MiXCR, with productive beta chains retained. Identical CDR3 proteins give one entry, which carries the most common genes and DNA. This sample gives approximately 610,000 distinct CDR3 sequences in total; approximately 15% of them show up just once. About 20% of the sample is held by the ten biggest clonotypes. Sequencing was performed on blood. The receptors originated from a woman aged 18-30 years with Graves' hyperthyroidism.

This clonotype was seen repeatedly, ten times or more. The rearrangement joins TRBV28 to TRBJ1-2; D is undetermined. CDR3 length: 13 residues. The germline gives CDR1 MDHEN, CDR2 SYDVKM. Trimming took 9 bases from V and 1 from J, leaving 12 bases between them. CDR3 amino acids: CASDAGNNYGYTF. DNA for the CDR3: TGTGCCAGTGACGCCGGGAATAACTATGGCTACACCTTC.

This chain links TRBV4-1 with TRBJ2-1; 8 positions agree with TRBD2. The CDR3 totals 16 residues. CDR1 is MGHRA and CDR2 is YSYEKL in the germline V gene. V was pared by 3 bases and J by 1 base, with 5 bases of the junction left unmatched. In DNA form, the CDR3 reads TGCGCCAGCAGCCAGATTAGCGGGACATCCTACAATGAGCAGTTCTTC. Translating it yields CASSQISGTSYNEQFF.

This clonotype was seen a handful of times. The chain combines TRBV5-1 with TRBJ2-5; 12 bases line up with TRBD2. V trimming: 0 bases; J trimming: 4 bases; junction bases outside the gene matches: 4. The length of the CDR3 is 16 residues. Germline CDR1 reads SGHRS; CDR2 reads YFSETQ. CDR3 sequence: CASSLARLAGVETQYF. Here the CDR3 DNA reads TGCGCCAGCAGCTTGGCTCGACTAGCGGGAGTAGAGACCCAGTACTTC. Based on the CDR3 plus reference TRBV5-1 and TRBJ2-5, the full variable domain is KAGVTQTPRYLIKTRGQQVTLSCSPISGHRSVSWYQQTPGQGLQFLFEYFSETQRNKGNFPGRFSGRQFSNSRSEMNVSTLELGDSALYLCASSLARLAGVETQYFGPGTRLLVL.

This clonotype was observed many times. The chain recombines TRBV7-9 with TRBJ2-7, with 8 bases fitting TRBD2. The germline V gene encodes CDR1 SEHNR and CDR2 FQNEAQ (reference sequence). This CDR3 comprises 14 residues. V dropped 4 bases and J dropped 6; count of bases not matched to a gene: 8. The DNA of the CDR3 is TGTGCCAGCAGCTCCAGTGGCGGGGGGTTCGAGCAGTACTTC. Translating it yields CASSSSGGGFEQYF.

Many counts were recorded for this clonotype. The genes are TRBV12-3 or TRBV12-4 and TRBJ1-1; D ambiguous. The CDR3 totals 14 residues. The V end was cut by 2 bases, the J end by 5 bases, with 12 bases between. CDR3: CASSLSAGKTEAFF. The CDR3 nucleotides read TGTGCCAGCAGTTTATCGGCTGGAAAAACTGAAGCTTTCTTT.

This clonotype was counted between two and nine times. The chain links TRBV2 to TRBJ2-3; 11 positions match TRBD2. This CDR3 has 14 amino acids. Trimming cost V 8 bases and J 7 bases; bases outside gene matches: 8. Germline V gives CDR1 SNHLY, CDR2 FYNNEI. The CDR3 bases are TGTGCCAGCCAACTAGCGGGAGCAGGCAATACGCAGTATTTT. Protein: CASQLAGAGNTQYF.

A remark on this clonotype: With a much larger clone just one base away, this may be a read error. The rearrangement joins TRBV11-2 to TRBJ2-7, with 9 bases lining up with TRBD1. The CDR3 consists of 13 residues. From germline, CDR1 is SGHAT and CDR2 FQNNGV. The ends lost 5 bases at V and 5 bases at J; junction bases unmatched: 4. CDR3 DNA sequence: TGTGCCAGCAGCCCAGGGACAGGGAACGAGCAGTACTTC. It translates to CASSPGTGNEQYF. Full variable domain (remainder filled in from reference TRBV11-2 and TRBJ2-7): EAGVAQSPRYKIIEKRQSVAFWCNPISGHATLYWYQQILGQGPKLLIQFQNNGVVDDSQLPKDRFSAERLKGVDSTLKIQPAKLEDSAVYLCASSPGTGNEQYFGPGTRLTVT.

The chain combines TRBV3-1 with TRBJ2-5; D uncertain. The CDR3 is 14 amino acids. Germline assignment: CDR1 LGHDT and CDR2 YNNKEL (reference sequence). V dropped 4 bases and J dropped 5 bases, with 14 bases sitting between them. CDR3 nucleotides: TGTGCCAGCAGCCCCTTCGGCGCTAGTGAGACCCAGTACTTC. Translated: CASSPFGASETQYF.

The chain uses TRBV6-5 and TRBJ2-2; D unresolved. The CDR3 runs 14 residues. The V and J ends lost 0 bases and 1 base respectively, with 3 bases between them. The germline CDR1 and CDR2 sequences are MNHEY and SVGAGI. CDR3 amino acids: CASSYSLNTGELFF. CDR3 coding DNA: TGTGCCAGCAGTTACTCGTTGAACACCGGGGAGCTGTTTTTT.

V and J are TRBV30 and TRBJ2-7, with D hard to call. This CDR3 region has 12 residues. Trimming took 4 bases from V and 4 from J, leaving 11 bases between them. In germline, CDR1 is GTSNPN, CDR2 SVGIG (reference sequence). Here the CDR3 DNA reads TGTGCCTGGAAACGAGTTGGGTACGAGCAGTACTTC. It specifies CAWKRVGYEQYF.

This clonotype has a handful of counts. This rearrangement joins TRBV29-1 to TRBJ2-1; D is perhaps TRBD2 (6 bases). The end of the DNA is better explained by TRBJ2-7, so the J call may be wrong. This CDR3 region has 12 residues. In germline, CDR1 is SQVTM, CDR2 ANQGSEA. CDR3 nucleotides: TGCAGCGCCCGGACTATCTACAATGAGCAGTACTTC. Translation gives CSARTIYNEQYF.

V and J are TRBV6-1 and TRBJ2-1; 8 bases match TRBD2. Germline V lookup: CDR1 MNHNS, CDR2 SASEGT. The CDR3 runs 15 residues. V shed 10 bases and J 6 bases; nucleotides not matched to a gene: 14. The CDR3 here is CATDRPAGAGNEQFF. In DNA, the CDR3 is TGTGCCACCGACAGGCCAGCGGGGGCGGGCAATGAGCAGTTCTTC.

This clonotype was counted a few times. The gene calls are TRBV18 and TRBJ2-7; TRBD2 matches 7 bases. V shed 3 bases, J shed 4 bases, and the junction held 12 bases outside the gene matches. CDR3 length equals 16 residues. The V gene's germline CDR1 is KGHSH and CDR2 LQKENI. CDR3 amino acids: CASSPDLSGGLYEQYF. CDR3 bases: TGTGCCAGCTCACCCGACCTGTCGGGAGGTCTTTACGAGCAGTACTTC.

This clonotype showed up just a few times. This chain connects TRBV6-1 to TRBJ2-7, with 8 positions matching TRBD1. The CDR3 runs 14 residues. Germline CDR1 is MNHNS and CDR2 is SASEGT. The V segment lost 5 bases and the J segment 4 bases; nucleotides outside the gene matches: 7. The chain's CDR3 is CASSMTGAIYEQYF. In DNA, the CDR3 is TGTGCCAGCAGTATGACAGGGGCCATTTACGAGCAGTACTTC.

This clonotype was observed at least ten times. The chain carries TRBV12-3 or TRBV12-4 and TRBJ1-5, with 12 bases fitting TRBD1. The V segment lost 5 bases and the J segment 0 bases; nucleotides outside the gene matches: 8. The CDR3 has 18 residues. The CDR3 loop reads CASSQGTGGVGSNQPQHF. The CDR3 coding sequence is TGTGCCAGCAGTCAGGGGACAGGGGGCGTTGGTAGCAATCAGCCCCAGCATTTT.

The chain combines TRBV20-1 with TRBJ1-2, with a possible D match to TRBD1 (5 bases). The V end lost 3 bases, the J end lost 0 bases, and 11 bases lay between the germline ends. The CDR3 runs 14 residues. Germline V gives CDR1 DFQATT, CDR2 SNEGSKA (reference sequence). The CDR3 bases are TGCAGTGCTAGTGGGGCCCTTACTAACTATGGCTACACCTTC. This gives the protein CSASGALTNYGYTF.

This chain connects TRBV12-3 or TRBV12-4 to TRBJ2-5; perhaps D is TRBD1 or TRBD2 (5 bases each). The CDR3 has 13 residues. The V end was cut by 6 bases, the J end by 4 bases, with 12 bases between. The CDR3 here is CASRGRTLETQYF. The CDR3 coding sequence is TGTGCCAGCAGGGGACGTACCCTAGAGACCCAGTACTTC.

V and J are TRBV6-9 and TRBJ1-4; 8 bases map to TRBD1. V lost 4 bases, J lost 7 bases, and 5 bases stayed unmatched. The germline V gene encodes CDR1 MNHGY and CDR2 SVAAGI. The CDR3 has 14 amino acids. In DNA, the CDR3 is TGTGCCAGCAGTTTAACCGGGACAGGTGAAAAACTGTTTTTT. Translation gives CASSLTGTGEKLFF.

This clonotype was picked up many times. The J gene is TRBJ2-3, the V gene TRBV19; the D gene is possibly TRBD2 (5 bases). The germline V gene encodes CDR1 LNHDA and CDR2 SQIVND (reference sequence). Trimming left V 3 bases short and J 5 bases short, with 12 bases between. The CDR3 length is 14 residues. CDR3 residues: CASSISSRGDTQYF. CDR3 DNA sequence: TGTGCCAGTAGTATTTCTTCCCGGGGAGATACGCAGTATTTT.

This clonotype was counted a few times. The J gene is TRBJ2-1, the V gene TRBV9, with 9 bases aligning to TRBD1. Per the germline V gene, CDR1 is SGDLS and CDR2 is YYNGEE. The CDR3 has 20 residues. Unmatched junction bases numbered 16, after V lost 0 bases and J lost 3 bases. The CDR3 sequence is CASSVAHPRRTGEDYNEQFF. For the CDR3, the DNA is TGTGCCAGCAGCGTAGCCCACCCGCGGCGGACAGGGGAGGACTACAATGAGCAGTTCTTC. Using reference TRBV9 and TRBJ2-1 for the parts outside the CDR3, the full variable domain is DSGVTQTPKHLITATGQRVTLRCSPRSGDLSVYWYQQSLDQGLQFLIQYYNGEERAKGNILERFSAQQFPDLHSELNLSSLELGDSALYFCASSVAHPRRTGEDYNEQFFGPGTRLTVL.

The chain links TRBV6-1 to TRBJ1-5; 7 bases align to TRBD1. This CDR3 spans 14 amino acids. Trimming at V came to 6 bases and at J to 6 bases, leaving 8 bases not matched to a gene. Germline V CDR1 and CDR2: MNHNS, SASEGT. CDR3 region: CASSGETGRQPQHF. The CDR3 nucleotides read TGTGCCAGCAGCGGGGAGACAGGGCGTCAGCCCCAGCATTTT.